These 30 T cell receptor beta chains originate from one sample sequenced in a study of shared clonotypes between healthy human individuals. Sequenced by immunoSEQ multiplex PCR; TCRdb stores in-frame clones only, minus some. The table has fewer than 3 million clones, 85% to 95% seen once. Sequences were obtained from naive CD4+ T cells from PBMCs. Subset noted: CD45RA+ positively selected. These TCRs come from a man between 18 and 29 years old in good health. Some clones in this sample may be carry-over from other donors' samples.

In this sample, this clone turned up once. The CDR3 sequence: CASSIDEDQPQHF. The CDR3 nucleotides read TGTGCCAGTAGTATCGATGAGGATCAGCCCCAGCATTTT. V is TRBV19 and J is TRBJ1-5; unclear D gene. CDR1 is LNHDA and CDR2 is SQIVND in the germline V gene (reference sequence). This CDR3 contains 13 residues. V gave up 3 bases and J gave up 5 bases, with 8 bases separating them. The whole variable domain, filled in from reference TRBV19 and TRBJ1-5, reads DGGITQSPKYLFRKEGQNVTLSCEQNLNHDAMYWYRQDPGQGLRLIYYSQIVNDFQKGDIAEGYSVSREKKESFPLTVTSAQKNPTAFYLCASSIDEDQPQHFGDGTRLSIL.

The V gene is TRBV5-4, the J gene TRBJ2-2; 9 bases line up with TRBD1. There are 15 residues in the CDR3. Germline lookup yields CDR1 SGHNT and CDR2 YYREEE (reference sequence). V dropped 4 bases and J dropped 2; count of bases not matched to a gene: 3. The CDR3 protein is CASSGTGPNTGELFF. CDR3 bases: TGTGCCAGCAGCGGGACAGGGCCCAACACCGGGGAGCTGTTTTTT.

The chain is built from TRBV6-1 and TRBJ2-7; D might be TRBD1 (5 bases). Germline CDR1 and CDR2: MNHNS and SASEGT. Trimming took off 7 bases at V and 6 bases at J, with 16 bases between the two ends. The CDR3 runs to 13 residues. The CDR3 loop is CASTPPRASEQYF. CDR3 in DNA: TGTGCCAGCACCCCCCCCAGGGCTTCCGAGCAGTACTTC.

Concerning this clone: Other DNA sequences in the same sample also yield this CDR3. The chain carries TRBV30 and TRBJ2-4, with D unclear. V shed 0 bases and J shed 8 bases, with 5 bases lying between them. This CDR3 spans 11 amino acids. Germline CDR1 and CDR2: GTSNPN and SVGIG (reference sequence). The CDR3 spells CAWSVRDIQYF. DNA for the CDR3: TGTGCCTGGAGTGTAAGGGACATTCAGTACTTC.

This chain uses TRBV29-1 with TRBJ1-3; D unclear. The V and J ends lost 2 bases and 4 bases respectively, with 3 bases between them. This CDR3 is 11 amino acids long. Germline CDR1 and CDR2: SQVTM and ANQGSEA. CDR3 nucleotide sequence: TGCAGCGTTGAAATGGGAAACACCATATATTTT. Translating it yields CSVEMGNTIYF.

The chain links TRBV30 to TRBJ2-1, with no clear D. Trimming removed 1 base at V and 3 bases at J, with 13 bases between. Germline V gene data show CDR1 as GTSNPN and CDR2 as SVGIG (reference sequence). This CDR3 is built from 15 residues. Written as DNA, the CDR3 is TGTGCCTGGAGTGGTTACATCGCACTCTACAATGAGCAGTTCTTC. Residues: CAWSGYIALYNEQFF.

The rearrangement uses TRBV5-1 and TRBJ1-1; D is uncertain. This CDR3 spans 12 amino acids. V dropped 0 bases and J dropped 10 bases, with 10 bases sitting between them. CDR1 and CDR2 (germline): SGHRS, YFSETQ. CDR3 sequence: CASSLEPGRAFF. CDR3 nucleotides: TGCGCCAGCAGCTTGGAACCGGGTCGAGCTTTCTTT.

V and J are TRBV2 and TRBJ2-7, with TRBD2 matching 8 bases. The V segment lost 4 bases and the J segment 0 bases; nucleotides outside the gene matches: 11. This CDR3 contains 17 residues. Germline loops: CDR1 SNHLY, CDR2 FYNNEI. The CDR3 DNA sequence: TGTGCCAGCAGTGGGGAGGCCGGGGGGGCAGGCTCCTACGAGCAGTACTTC. Translating gives CASSGEAGGAGSYEQYF.

The V gene is TRBV6-6, the J gene TRBJ1-1; D is undetermined. The germline CDR1 and CDR2 sequences are MNHNY and SVGAGI (reference sequence). V shed 3 bases and J shed 2 bases, with 13 bases lying between them. CDR3 length: 15 residues. The CDR3 sequence is CASSYSVQGNTEAFF. CDR3 coding DNA: TGTGCCAGCAGTTATTCGGTTCAAGGAAACACTGAAGCTTTCTTT.

The chain joins TRBV11-3 to TRBJ2-7; 9 bases are shared with TRBD1. V trimming: 5 bases; J trimming: 3 bases; junction bases outside the gene matches: 2. This CDR3 has 13 residues. Germline V gene data show CDR1 as SGHNT and CDR2 as YENEEA. CDR3 loop: CASSAGQGYEQYF. CDR3 DNA: TGTGCCAGCAGCGCGGGACAGGGCTACGAGCAGTACTTC.

In the case of this clone: Other DNA sequences in the sample encode the same CDR3. The J gene is TRBJ2-7, the V gene TRBV7-2, with TRBD1 matching over 7 bases. J was trimmed by 4 bases and V by 5 bases; bases with no gene match: 8. The germline V gene encodes CDR1 SGHTA and CDR2 FQGNSA. The CDR3 covers 14 residues. CDR3 nucleotide sequence: TGTGCCAGCAGCCGCCGGGACAGAGTTTACGAGCAGTACTTC. This translates into CASSRRDRVYEQYF.

About this clone itself: Other DNA sequences from this sample encode an identical CDR3 as well. The chain carries TRBV2 and TRBJ1-1; D possibly corresponds to TRBD1 (5 bases). Per germline, CDR1 SNHLY and CDR2 FYNNEI. The V gene lost 6 bases and the J gene lost 2 bases, with 10 bases spanning the gap. This CDR3 contains 13 residues. This CDR3 is CASSTDRNTEAFF. CDR3 nucleotides: TGTGCCAGCAGCACTGACAGAAACACTGAAGCTTTCTTT.

This chain links TRBV6-6 with TRBJ1-3; D not resolved. Germline V CDR1 and CDR2: MNHNY, SVGAGI (reference sequence). The CDR3 totals 16 residues. Trimming took 2 bases from V and 0 from J, leaving 11 bases between them. This chain's CDR3 is CASSYTAASSGNTIYF. The CDR3 coding sequence is TGTGCCAGCAGTTACACGGCAGCCTCCTCTGGAAACACCATATATTTT.

This clone was seen a single time. The CDR3 does not close with the conserved phenylalanine or tryptophan, likely indicating a read error. The chain uses TRBV28 and TRBJ2-7; D remains unclear. The germline V gene has CDR1 MDHEN and CDR2 SYDVKM. The CDR3 length is 14 residues. This CDR3 is CASSPTGPPYEQYL. As DNA, the CDR3 is TGTGCCAGCAGCCCCACGGGTCCTCCCTATGAGCAGTACCTC.

The J gene is TRBJ2-7, the V gene TRBV6-1; possible D gene TRBD2, 6 bases. CDR1 is MNHNS and CDR2 is SASEGT in the germline V gene. Trimming removed 0 bases from V and 4 bases from J, with 10 bases in between. The CDR3 loop spans 14 amino acids. CDR3 in DNA: TGTGCCAGCAGTGAAGCTTGGCGGGAATACGAGCAGTACTTC. Its protein is CASSEAWREYEQYF.

This chain uses TRBV7-2 with TRBJ2-5; D perhaps matches TRBD2 (6 bases). Between the trimmed V and J ends, which lost 5 bases and 4 bases, there was a span of 17 bases. This CDR3 contains 15 residues. From germline, CDR1 is SGHTA and CDR2 FQGNSA. The DNA for the CDR3 is TGTGCCAGCAGCCCGGGACGGGGACTCCGAGAGACCCAGTACTTC. This sequence encodes CASSPGRGLRETQYF.

The CDR3 nucleotides read TGTGCCAGTAGTCTCAGGGGAGCTGGAAACACCATATATTTT. It encodes CASSLRGAGNTIYF. The V and J genes are TRBV19 and TRBJ1-3, with a tentative D call TRBD1 (6 bases). The germline gives CDR1 LNHDA, CDR2 SQIVND (reference sequence). The CDR3 length is 14 residues. Trimming cost V 5 bases and J 2 bases, with 10 bases left between them.

As for this clone: This sample includes further DNA sequences coding for the same CDR3. The J gene is TRBJ2-7, the V gene TRBV5-1, with D perhaps assigned TRBD1 or TRBD2 (6 bases each). Germline loops: CDR1 SGHRS, CDR2 YFSETQ. Deletions cut 0 bases from V and 3 bases from J, with 13 bases between. This CDR3 is built from 15 residues. The CDR3 sequence is CASSLEGRGLYEQYF. The CDR3 region has the DNA TGCGCCAGCAGCTTGGAGGGCAGGGGACTCTACGAGCAGTACTTC.

The rearrangement links TRBV25-1 to TRBJ2-7; 11 nucleotides line up with TRBD2. Germline V gene data show CDR1 as MGHDK and CDR2 as SYGVNS. The length of the CDR3 is 15 residues. V was pared by 8 bases and J by 6 bases, with 12 bases of the junction left unmatched. The CDR3 is CASGPSGRTAVEQYF. In DNA, the CDR3 is TGTGCCAGCGGACCTAGCGGGAGGACCGCTGTCGAGCAGTACTTC.

This chain links TRBV5-1 with TRBJ1-4; tentatively, D is TRBD1 (6 bases). Looked up from germline, CDR1 is SGHRS and CDR2 is YFSETQ. The length of the CDR3 is 14 residues. Trimming removed 4 bases at V and 5 bases at J, with 12 bases between. This CDR3 reads CASSQTGSNEKLFF. For the CDR3, the DNA is TGCGCCAGCAGCCAGACAGGATCGAATGAAAAACTGTTTTTT.

The J gene is TRBJ1-2, the V gene TRBV9; D unresolved. Between the trimmed V and J ends, which lost 7 bases and 4 bases, there was a span of 11 bases. The CDR3 contains 12 residues. Germline V CDR1 and CDR2: SGDLS, YYNGEE. Written as DNA, the CDR3 is TGTGCCAGCTCGGGCAGGTTCTATGGCTACACCTTC. Residues: CASSGRFYGYTF. Variable domain in full (rest from reference TRBV9 and TRBJ1-2): DSGVTQTPKHLITATGQRVTLRCSPRSGDLSVYWYQQSLDQGLQFLIQYYNGEERAKGNILERFSAQQFPDLHSELNLSSLELGDSALYFCASSGRFYGYTFGSGTRLTVV.

V and J are TRBV9 and TRBJ2-6; D ambiguous. Germline V CDR1 and CDR2: SGDLS, YYNGEE. This CDR3 comprises 15 residues. V was clipped by 3 bases and J by 1 base, with 8 bases between them. CDR3 DNA: TGTGCCAGCAGCGGACGGAATTCTGGGGCCAACGTCCTGACTTTC. Translating gives CASSGRNSGANVLTF.

The rearrangement links TRBV6-1 to TRBJ1-5; D unclear. Germline assignment: CDR1 MNHNS and CDR2 SASEGT. V lost 6 bases and J 7 bases, leaving 16 bases between the germline ends. The length of the CDR3 is 14 residues. CDR3 amino acids: CASSLERTSQPQHF. The CDR3 DNA follows: TGTGCCAGCAGCTTAGAGAGGACCTCACAGCCCCAGCATTTT.

This rearrangement joins TRBV7-2 to TRBJ2-7; possible D gene TRBD1, 5 bases. V gave up 5 bases and J gave up 6 bases, with 17 bases separating them. Germline V gene lookup returns CDR1 SGHTA and CDR2 FQGNSA. CDR3 length: 14 amino acids. Here the CDR3 DNA reads TGTGCCAGCAGCCGGACATTAATCAGAGTCGAGCAGTACTTC. This sequence encodes CASSRTLIRVEQYF.

To note about this clone: Additional DNA sequences in this sample encode the identical CDR3. The rearrangement joins TRBV6-5 to TRBJ2-2; 7 bases are shared with TRBD2. The CDR3 extends over 15 amino acids. J lost 1 base, V lost 2 bases, and 1 base had no gene match. Germline V gene data show CDR1 as MNHEY and CDR2 as SVGAGI. The CDR3 nucleotides are TGTGCCAGCAGTTACGGCGGGAGGAACACCGGGGAGCTGTTTTTT. This sequence encodes CASSYGGRNTGELFF.

V usage is TRBV28 and J usage is TRBJ2-7; TRBD1 matches 8 bases. The CDR3 runs 16 residues. V trimming: 5 bases; J trimming: 7 bases; junction bases outside the gene matches: 16. Germline V lookup: CDR1 MDHEN, CDR2 SYDVKM. Here the CDR3 DNA reads TGTGCCAGCAGTCCCGCAGGACAGGGAGGATTGGGGGAGCAGTACTTC. Translating gives CASSPAGQGGLGEQYF.

Details on this clone: Other DNA variants within this sample encode the same CDR3. This chain links TRBV7-3 with TRBJ1-2; TRBD1 aligns across 9 bases. The CDR3 is 13 amino acids. The V and J ends lost 6 bases and 7 bases, in that order; junction bases with no gene match: 6. Germline V gene lookup returns CDR1 SGHTA and CDR2 FQGTGA. The CDR3 spells CASSPTGGFGYTF. CDR3 nucleotide sequence: TGTGCCAGCAGTCCCACAGGGGGCTTTGGCTACACCTTC.

The chain combines TRBV6-6 with TRBJ1-2; possibly TRBD1 for D (6 bases). In germline, CDR1 is MNHNY, CDR2 SVGAGI (reference sequence). V was trimmed by 4 bases and J by 5 bases, leaving 11 bases between them. The CDR3 totals 13 residues. The CDR3 is CASSSTGNYGYTF. The DNA for the CDR3 is TGTGCCAGCAGTTCCACAGGGAATTATGGCTACACCTTC.

This chain connects TRBV4-1 to TRBJ1-4; 9 nucleotides match TRBD1. The CDR3 covers 20 residues. The germline V gene encodes CDR1 MGHRA and CDR2 YSYEKL. Unmatched junction bases numbered 18, after V lost 3 bases and J lost 4 bases. CDR3 loop: CASSQPRLRRDREFNEKLFF. CDR3 sequence (DNA): TGCGCCAGCAGCCAGCCGCGTTTAAGGAGGGACAGGGAATTTAATGAAAAACTGTTTTTT.

This clone showed up just once. J is TRBJ2-2 and V is TRBV7-3; D is possibly TRBD1 or TRBD2 (5 bases each). The CDR3 consists of 14 residues. V was pared by 8 bases and J by 7 bases, with 17 bases between. Per the germline V gene, CDR1 is SGHTA and CDR2 is FQGTGA. Written as DNA, the CDR3 is TGTGCCAGCGGCACAGGCCCGGGGTACGGGGAGCTGTTTTTT. Translated, it gives CASGTGPGYGELFF.